This T cell receptor (beta chain) was captured by sequencing in a study of T cell responses to AZD1222 COVID-19 vaccine. General study points: At study baseline, merely six AZD1222 recipients were seropositive. A mostly white British donor set with more females was recruited, and clonal diversity was possibly underestimated.

As concerns this clone: Its antigen is unknown.

Clones were read by immunoSEQ multiplex PCR, and TCRdb kept only the in-frame ones, dropping some. Among some 130,000 clones listed, around 84% were seen once. Sample: peripheral blood, taken on day 0 of AZD1222 vaccination. This sequence originates from an adult in good health.

The CDR3: CASSWTGFTEAFF. CDR3 DNA sequence: TGCGCCAGCAGCTGGACAGGGTTTACTGAAGCTTTCTTT. The chain joins TRBV5-1 to TRBJ1-1; 8 nucleotides align to TRBD1. Germline V gene data show CDR1 as SGHRS and CDR2 as YFSETQ. Unmatched junction bases numbered 3, after V lost 3 bases and J lost 5 bases. This CDR3 has 13 residues.